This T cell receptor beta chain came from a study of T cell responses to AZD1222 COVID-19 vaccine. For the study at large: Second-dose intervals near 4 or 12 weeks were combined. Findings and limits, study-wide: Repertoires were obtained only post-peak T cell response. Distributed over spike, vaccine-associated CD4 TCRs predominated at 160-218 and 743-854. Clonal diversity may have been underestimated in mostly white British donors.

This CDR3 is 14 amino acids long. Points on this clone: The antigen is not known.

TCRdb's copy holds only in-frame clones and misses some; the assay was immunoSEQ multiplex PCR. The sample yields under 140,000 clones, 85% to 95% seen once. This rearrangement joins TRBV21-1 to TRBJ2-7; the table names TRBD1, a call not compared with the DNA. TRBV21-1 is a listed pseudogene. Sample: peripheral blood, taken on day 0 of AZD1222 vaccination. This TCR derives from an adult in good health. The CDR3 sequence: CASTADSCPYEQYF. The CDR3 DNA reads TGTGCCAGCACCGCGGACAGTTGTCCCTACGAGCAGTACTTC.